Listed here are 14 T cell receptor beta chains from one sample, sequenced in a study of molecular identifiers for immune sequencing clone quantification. TCRdb re-analysed the PCR reads in MiXCR, keeping a single row per CDR3 protein. Of hundreds of thousands of distinct CDR3 sequences listed, 15% to 20% are singletons. Sequencing was performed on naive CD8+ T cells from blood, with Jurkat cell RNA spiked in. The sample's subset: FACS-sorted CD8+CD4-CCR7+CD45RA+ naive T cells. These receptor sequences come from a human donor in good health. Some libraries in this study had Jurkat cell RNA spiked in.

For this clonotype: With a much larger clone just one base away, this may be a read error. This chain uses TRBV28 with TRBJ1-1; tentative D call: TRBD1 (6 bases). Germline V gives CDR1 MDHEN, CDR2 SYDVKM. This CDR3 region has 14 residues. The CDR3 region has the DNA TGTGCCGGCAGCCCGACGGACAGTGGCACTGAAGCTTTCTTT. Translation gives CAGSPTDSGTEAFF.

Worth noting for this clonotype: A much larger clone is a single base away; this may be a read error. This sequence joins TRBV6-5 and TRBJ2-7; the D gene is possibly TRBD2 (6 bases). CDR1 MNHEY and CDR2 SVGAGI come from the germline V gene. V lost 7 bases and J 5 bases, leaving 15 bases between the germline ends. The CDR3 loop spans 13 amino acids. CDR3 in amino acids: CASTPGGLHEQYF. CDR3 sequence (DNA): TGTGCCAGCACCCCCGGAGGGTTGCACGAGCAGTACTTC.

Comment on this clonotype: This could be a read error, since a much larger clone is one nucleotide away. V is TRBV2 and J is TRBJ1-4; possible D gene TRBD1, 5 bases. In germline, CDR1 is SNHLY, CDR2 FYNNEI. CDR3 size: 15 residues. CDR3 region: CASRGTAATNEKLVF. For the CDR3, the DNA is TGTGCCAGCAGAGGGACGGCTGCAACTAATGAAAAACTGGTTTTT.

This clonotype came up many times. The rearrangement links TRBV7-8 to TRBJ1-1; D is unclear. The CDR3 covers 12 residues. Trimming removed 1 base from V and 8 bases from J, with 8 bases in between. Germline V gene data show CDR1 as SGHVS and CDR2 as FQNEAQ. The DNA of the CDR3 is TGTGCCAGCAGCTTAGGGGTTCCCGAAGCTTTCTTT. It specifies CASSLGVPEAFF.

CDR3 in DNA: TGTGCCAGTATCGGTTTCGGGGTGCTGAACACTGAAGCTTTCTTT. Encoded protein: CASIGFGVLNTEAFF. The chain recombines TRBV19 with TRBJ1-1; no definite D call. V was shortened by 7 bases and J by 0 bases, with 15 bases between the two germline ends. CDR1 is LNHDA, CDR2 SQIVND, per germline (reference sequence). The CDR3 is 15 residues long.

This clonotype was observed a handful of times. V gene TRBV6-5 combines with J gene TRBJ2-5; D might be TRBD1 (6 bases). Trimming took off 8 bases at V and 6 bases at J, with 19 bases between the two ends. CDR1 is MNHEY, CDR2 SVGAGI, per germline. The CDR3 is 14 amino acids. CDR3 in DNA: TGTGCCAGCGGGGCCCAGGGGCCTTGGAAGACCCAGTACTTC. Protein: CASGAQGPWKTQYF.

V usage is TRBV27 and J usage is TRBJ1-5; D gene uncertain. Trimming removed 5 bases at V and 6 bases at J, with 14 bases between. Germline V gene data show CDR1 as MNHEY and CDR2 as SMNVEV (reference sequence). The CDR3 length is 14 residues. In nucleotides, the CDR3 is TGTGCCAGCAGTAGATCCGGGGTTCCTCAGCCCCAGCATTTT. This encodes CASSRSGVPQPQHF.

This clonotype was observed at least ten times. The chain joins TRBV5-1 to TRBJ2-7; D ambiguous. This CDR3 region has 12 residues. CDR1 is SGHRS and CDR2 is YFSETQ in the germline V gene. The V end was cut by 5 bases, the J end by 2 bases, with 8 bases between. The CDR3, as DNA: TGCGCCAGCAGTTGGAACACCTACGAGCAGTACTTC. Translating it yields CASSWNTYEQYF.

On this clonotype: Germline and junction disagree at one end, which may indicate a read error. The chain links TRBV27 to TRBJ2-3; D is undetermined. This CDR3 has 13 residues. Germline V gives CDR1 MNHEY, CDR2 SMNVEV (reference sequence). CDR3 region: CARSFDSTDTQYF. CDR3 bases: TGTGCCCGCAGTTTTGATAGCACAGATACGCAGTATTTT.

On this clonotype: This CDR3 is missing its conserved last phenylalanine or tryptophan, likely due to a read error. The chain links TRBV27 to TRBJ2-3; no firm D call. The germline V gene encodes CDR1 MNHEY and CDR2 SMNVEV (reference sequence). Between the trimmed V and J ends, which lost 1 base and 2 bases, there was a span of 4 bases. The CDR3 contains 13 residues. CDR3 loop: CASSLLLTDTQYL. CDR3 bases: TGTGCCAGCAGTTTATTGCTCACAGATACGCAGTATCTT.

This clonotype was seen a single time. This sequence joins TRBV7-9 and TRBJ1-1, with D possibly TRBD1 on 6 matching bases. This CDR3 contains 16 residues. Trimming shortened V by 3 bases and J by 3 bases, and 17 bases separated the two germline ends. Germline V gives CDR1 SEHNR, CDR2 FQNEAQ (reference sequence). The CDR3 DNA follows: TGTGCCAGCAGCTTTGGGGGGCAAATGGAGGACACTGAAGCTTTCTTT. Protein: CASSFGGQMEDTEAFF.

Regarding this clonotype: Being one base from a much bigger clone, this may be a read error. The chain joins TRBV5-1 to TRBJ2-1, with 7 positions matching TRBD1. Per germline, CDR1 SGHRS and CDR2 YFSETQ. The length of the CDR3 is 15 residues. V was pared by 4 bases and J by 6 bases, with 10 bases of the junction left unmatched. The CDR3 DNA reads as TGCGCCAGCAGCCACACAGGGGTCGGACCCAATGAGCAGTTCTTC. This sequence encodes CASSHTGVGPNEQFF.

This clonotype showed up just a few times. V usage is TRBV13 and J usage is TRBJ2-7, with TRBD2 matching over 9 bases. CDR1 and CDR2 from the germline V gene are PRHDT and FYEKMQ (reference sequence). J was trimmed by 5 bases and V by 1 base; bases with no gene match: 6. The CDR3 is made up of 15 amino acids. CDR3 region: CASSLEGGGADEQYF. DNA for the CDR3: TGTGCCAGCAGCTTAGAGGGCGGGGGGGCAGACGAGCAGTACTTC.

The sample holds a few counts of this clonotype. The rearrangement links TRBV19 to TRBJ2-3; a possible D gene is TRBD2 (5 bases). This CDR3 has 15 residues. V shed 3 bases and J shed 3 bases, with 13 bases lying between them. Germline CDR1 reads LNHDA; CDR2 reads SQIVND (reference sequence). The CDR3 reads CASSIGGWGTDTQYF. The CDR3 DNA follows: TGTGCCAGTAGTATCGGCGGGTGGGGAACAGATACGCAGTATTTT. The entire variable domain, with the rest obtained from reference TRBV19 and TRBJ2-3, is as follows: DGGITQSPKYLFRKEGQNVTLSCEQNLNHDAMYWYRQDPGQGLRLIYYSQIVNDFQKGDIAEGYSVSREKKESFPLTVTSAQKNPTAFYLCASSIGGWGTDTQYFGPGTRLTVL.